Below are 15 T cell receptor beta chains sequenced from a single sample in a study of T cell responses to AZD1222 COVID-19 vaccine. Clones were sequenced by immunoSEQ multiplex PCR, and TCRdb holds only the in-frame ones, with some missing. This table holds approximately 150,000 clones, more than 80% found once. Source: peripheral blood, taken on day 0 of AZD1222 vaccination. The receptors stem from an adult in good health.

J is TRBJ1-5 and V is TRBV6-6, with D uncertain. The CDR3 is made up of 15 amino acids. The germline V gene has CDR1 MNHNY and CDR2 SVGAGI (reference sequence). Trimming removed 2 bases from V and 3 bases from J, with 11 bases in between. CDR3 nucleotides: TGTGCCAGCAGTTACAGGGAAAATAACAATCAGCCCCAGCATTTT. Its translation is CASSYRENNNQPQHF.

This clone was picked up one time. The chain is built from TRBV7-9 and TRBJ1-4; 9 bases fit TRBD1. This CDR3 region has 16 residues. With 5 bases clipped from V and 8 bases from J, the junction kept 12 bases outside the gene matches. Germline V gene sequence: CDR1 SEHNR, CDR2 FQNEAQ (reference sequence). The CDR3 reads CASSPRRTGEGEKLFF. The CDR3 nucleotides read TGTGCCAGCAGCCCCAGACGGACAGGGGAGGGCGAAAAACTGTTTTTT.

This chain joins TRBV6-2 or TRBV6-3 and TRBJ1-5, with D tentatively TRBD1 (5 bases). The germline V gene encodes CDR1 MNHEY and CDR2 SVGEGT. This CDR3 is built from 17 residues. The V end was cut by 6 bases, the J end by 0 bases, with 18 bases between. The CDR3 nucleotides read TGTGCCAGCAGCCATCGAACAGGAGGAGCTAGCAATCAGCCCCAGCATTTT. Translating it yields CASSHRTGGASNQPQHF.

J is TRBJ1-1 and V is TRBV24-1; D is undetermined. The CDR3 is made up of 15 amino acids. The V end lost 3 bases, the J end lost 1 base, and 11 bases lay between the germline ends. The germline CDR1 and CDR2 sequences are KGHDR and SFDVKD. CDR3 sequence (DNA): TGTGCCACCAGTGATCCCCGCGGGAAGAACACTGAAGCTTTCTTT. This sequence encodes CATSDPRGKNTEAFF.

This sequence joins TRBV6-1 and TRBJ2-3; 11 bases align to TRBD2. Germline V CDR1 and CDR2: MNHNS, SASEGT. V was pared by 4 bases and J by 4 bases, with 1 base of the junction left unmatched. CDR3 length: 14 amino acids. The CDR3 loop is CASSVAGGADTQYF. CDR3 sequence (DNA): TGTGCCAGCAGTGTAGCGGGAGGGGCAGATACGCAGTATTTT.

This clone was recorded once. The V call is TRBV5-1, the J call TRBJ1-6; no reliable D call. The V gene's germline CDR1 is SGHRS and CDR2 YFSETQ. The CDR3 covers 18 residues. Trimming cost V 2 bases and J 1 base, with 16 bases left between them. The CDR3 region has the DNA TGCGCCAGCAGCTTCACGGACCGATCGGAGTCCTATAATTCACCCCTCCACTTT. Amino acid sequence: CASSFTDRSESYNSPLHF.

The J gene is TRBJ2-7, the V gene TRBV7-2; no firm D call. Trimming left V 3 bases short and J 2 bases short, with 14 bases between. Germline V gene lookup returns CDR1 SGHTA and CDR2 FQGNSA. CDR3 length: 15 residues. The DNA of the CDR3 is TGTGCCAGCAGCTTCCGGCGCCAAGGAGCCTACGAGCAGTACTTC. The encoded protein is CASSFRRQGAYEQYF.

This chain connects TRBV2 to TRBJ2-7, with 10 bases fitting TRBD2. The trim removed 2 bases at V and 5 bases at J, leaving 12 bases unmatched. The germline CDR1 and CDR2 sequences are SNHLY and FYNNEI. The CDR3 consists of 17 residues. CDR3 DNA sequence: TGTGCCAGCAGTGAACGTCGGGAGCTAGCGGGAGAAAACGAGCAGTACTTC. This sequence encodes CASSERRELAGENEQYF. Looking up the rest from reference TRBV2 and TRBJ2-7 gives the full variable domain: EPEVTQTPSHQVTQMGQEVILRCVPISNHLYFYWYRQILGQKVEFLVSFYNNEISEKSEIFDDQFSVERPDGSNFTLKIRSTKLEDSAMYFCASSERRELAGENEQYFGPGTRLTVT.

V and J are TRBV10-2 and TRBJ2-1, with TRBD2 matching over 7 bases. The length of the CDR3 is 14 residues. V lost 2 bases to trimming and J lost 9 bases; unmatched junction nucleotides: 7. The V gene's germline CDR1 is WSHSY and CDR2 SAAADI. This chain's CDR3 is CASSEVQRDGEQFF. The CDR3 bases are TGCGCCAGCAGTGAGGTCCAGCGGGATGGTGAGCAGTTCTTC.

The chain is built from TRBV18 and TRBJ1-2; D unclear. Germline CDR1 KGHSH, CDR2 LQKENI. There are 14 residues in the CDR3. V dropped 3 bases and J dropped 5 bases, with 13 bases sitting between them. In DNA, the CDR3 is TGTGCCAGCTCACCCGGACGGGAAATGTATGGCTACACCTTC. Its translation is CASSPGREMYGYTF.

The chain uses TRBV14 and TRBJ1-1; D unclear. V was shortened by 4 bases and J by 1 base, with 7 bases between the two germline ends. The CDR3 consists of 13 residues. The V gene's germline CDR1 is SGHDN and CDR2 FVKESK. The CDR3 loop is CASSRGPNTEAFF. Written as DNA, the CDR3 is TGTGCCAGCAGCCGTGGGCCGAACACTGAAGCTTTCTTT.

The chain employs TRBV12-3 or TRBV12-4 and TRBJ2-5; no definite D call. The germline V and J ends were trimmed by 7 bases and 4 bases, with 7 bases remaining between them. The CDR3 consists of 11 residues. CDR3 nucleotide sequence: TGTGCCAGCACCGCTAGAGAGACCCAGTACTTC. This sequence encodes CASTARETQYF.

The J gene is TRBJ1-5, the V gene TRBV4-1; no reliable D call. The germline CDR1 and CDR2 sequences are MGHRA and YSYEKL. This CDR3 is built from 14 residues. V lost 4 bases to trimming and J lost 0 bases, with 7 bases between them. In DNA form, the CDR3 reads TGCGCCAGCAGCCTTGGGTATAGCAATCAGCCCCAGCATTTT. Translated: CASSLGYSNQPQHF.

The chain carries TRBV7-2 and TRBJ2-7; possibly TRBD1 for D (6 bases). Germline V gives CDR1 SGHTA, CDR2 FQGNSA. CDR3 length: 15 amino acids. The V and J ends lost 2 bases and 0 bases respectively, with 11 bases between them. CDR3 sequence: CASSLTGTNSYEQYF. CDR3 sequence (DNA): TGTGCCAGCAGCTTAACCGGGACAAACTCCTACGAGCAGTACTTC.

The CDR3 DNA is TGTGCCAGCAGCCTACAAGGCGGGAGATCCTACAATGAGCAGTTCTTC. Protein product: CASSLQGGRSYNEQFF. This chain uses TRBV3-1 (or the pseudogene TRBV3-2) with TRBJ2-1, with 7 bases lining up with TRBD2. This CDR3 is 16 amino acids long. CDR1 LGHDT and CDR2 YNNKEL come from the germline V gene (reference sequence). J gave up 1 base and V 4 bases, and 7 bases lay outside the gene matches.